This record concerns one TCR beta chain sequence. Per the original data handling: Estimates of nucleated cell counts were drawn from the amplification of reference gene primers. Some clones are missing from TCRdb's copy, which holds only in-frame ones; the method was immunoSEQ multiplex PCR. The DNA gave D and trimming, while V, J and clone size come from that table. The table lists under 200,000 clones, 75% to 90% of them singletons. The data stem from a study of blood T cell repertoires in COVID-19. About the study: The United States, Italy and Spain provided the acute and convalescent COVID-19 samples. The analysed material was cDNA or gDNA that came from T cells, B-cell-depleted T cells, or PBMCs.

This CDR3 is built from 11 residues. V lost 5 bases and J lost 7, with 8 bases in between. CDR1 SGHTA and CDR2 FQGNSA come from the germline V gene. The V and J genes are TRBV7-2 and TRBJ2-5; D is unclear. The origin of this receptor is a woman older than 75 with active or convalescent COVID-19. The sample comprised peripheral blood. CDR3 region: CASSPERTQYF. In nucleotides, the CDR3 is TGTGCCAGCAGCCCAGAGCGGACCCAGTACTTC.